One and the same sample provided the 5 T cell receptor beta chains below, sequenced in a study of identical twins. TCRdb ran MiXCR on the 5' RACE reads and lists one entry per CDR3 protein. Of about 890,000 distinct CDR3 sequences listed, 9% to 15% are singletons. The sample was also linked to a second study, of yellow fever vaccine responses in identical twins.

Sequencing input: PBMCs. The source is a woman under 30 in good health.

This clonotype was detected a few times. This chain uses TRBV14 with TRBJ1-6; no clear D gene. The V and J ends lost 1 base and 9 bases respectively, with 10 bases between them. Germline assignment: CDR1 SGHDN and CDR2 FVKESK. The CDR3 length is 14 residues. CDR3 bases: TGTGCCAGCAGCCAAGTAGGAGGTGCTTCACCCCTCCACTTT. The encoded protein is CASSQVGGASPLHF.

This clonotype was recorded a few times. J is TRBJ2-1 and V is TRBV12-3 or TRBV12-4; no clear D. CDR3 length: 14 residues. V was pared by 7 bases and J by 6 bases, with 16 bases between. Written as DNA, the CDR3 is TGTGCCAGCACCGAATCTGCGGTTGGCAATGAGCAGTTCTTC. Encoded protein: CASTESAVGNEQFF.

The chain combines TRBV7-9 with TRBJ1-3; D is perhaps TRBD1 (5 bases). Germline V gene data show CDR1 as SEHNR and CDR2 as FQNEAQ (reference sequence). This CDR3 has 14 amino acids. The V end lost 5 bases, the J end lost 2 bases, and 10 bases lay between the germline ends. The CDR3 protein is CASSLTATGNTIYF. CDR3 bases: TGTGCCAGCAGCCTGACAGCTACTGGAAACACCATATATTTT.

The CDR3 reads CASSSPGTSISRNEQFF. The CDR3 DNA reads as TGTGCCAGCAGCTCTCCCGGGACTAGCATCTCTCGCAATGAGCAGTTCTTC. The chain employs TRBV7-9 and TRBJ2-1; 9 bases agree with TRBD2. The CDR3 sequence is 17 residues long. CDR1 is SEHNR, CDR2 FQNEAQ, per germline (reference sequence). V lost 4 bases to trimming and J lost 6 bases; unmatched junction nucleotides: 13.

The CDR3 DNA reads as TGTGCCAGCAGCCAAGATCCCGGGCGCAGGGGGCGCCTCTCCAATGAGCAGTTCTTC. As protein: CASSQDPGRRGRLSNEQFF. The chain links TRBV3-1 to TRBJ2-1, with 8 bases that match TRBD1. Per germline, CDR1 LGHDT and CDR2 YNNKEL (reference sequence). V lost 0 bases and J lost 6; bases outside the gene matches: 16. The CDR3 consists of 19 residues.